This T cell receptor (beta chain) derives from a study of control samples from healthy donors and cancer patients. Sequenced by immunoSEQ multiplex PCR; TCRdb stores in-frame clones only, minus some. The sample shows over 110,000 clones, about nine tenths of them seen only once. The V gene lost 6 bases and the J gene lost 10 bases, with 13 bases spanning the gap. Germline values: CDR1 ENHRY, CDR2 SYGVKD. The CDR3 extends over 12 amino acids. This sequence was found in a man aged 25-45 years in good health. The sample consisted of blood. The chain couples TRBV10-3 to TRBJ2-1; D may be TRBD2 (6 bases). Here the CDR3 reads CAIRRETPEQFF. DNA of the CDR3: TGTGCCATCAGACGGGAGACACCGGAGCAGTTCTTC.